These 21 T cell receptor beta chains came from one sample sequenced in a study of T cells in Graves' hyperthyroidism and ophthalmopathy. What was amplified from RNA transcripts were TCR beta CDR3 regions. HTBI primers were the set used in a first-round RT-PCR of the TCR CDR3. From the multiplex PCR reads, TCRdb called clonotypes with MiXCR, one entry per CDR3 protein. The sample gives a few hundred thousand distinct CDR3 sequences, about 14% of which show up once; about 18% is in the top ten. Sample: blood. The receptors shown here come from a woman in her thirties with Graves' ophthalmopathy.

This clonotype was seen at least ten times. The chain carries TRBV20-1 and TRBJ1-2; no reliable D call. V lost 6 bases and J lost 4, with 6 bases in between. Per germline, CDR1 DFQATT and CDR2 SNEGSKA (reference sequence). The CDR3 runs 10 residues. CDR3 loop: CSAPIYGYTF. The CDR3 DNA follows: TGCAGTGCCCCCATCTATGGCTACACCTTC.

Ten or more counts support this clonotype. The V and J genes are TRBV24-1 and TRBJ2-3; 12 bases line up with TRBD2. Germline CDR1 is KGHDR and CDR2 is SFDVKD. The CDR3 totals 18 residues. V lost 2 bases and J lost 2; bases outside the gene matches: 7. CDR3 in amino acids: CATSDSTSGGTHTDTQYF. CDR3 sequence (DNA): TGTGCCACCAGTGATTCAACTAGCGGGGGGACACACACAGATACGCAGTATTTT.

This clonotype was picked up many times. The chain has TRBV6-1 and TRBJ1-6, with 8 nucleotides matching TRBD1. This CDR3 spans 12 amino acids. The J segment lost 17 bases and the V segment lost 5 bases, leaving 8 bases of the junction unmatched. The V gene's germline CDR1 is MNHNS and CDR2 SASEGT. The CDR3 loop is CASSLTGAFVHF. CDR3 sequence (DNA): TGTGCCAGCAGTTTGACAGGGGCCTTTGTCCACTTT.

This clonotype was counted many times. The chain uses TRBV3-1 and TRBJ1-6; maybe TRBD1 (6 bases). The CDR3 is 15 residues long. V lost 1 base, J lost 10 bases, and 14 bases lay in between. Per germline, CDR1 LGHDT and CDR2 YNNKEL (reference sequence). CDR3 in amino acids: CASSQGGQGRSPLHF. The DNA for the CDR3 is TGTGCCAGCAGCCAAGGAGGTCAGGGGCGATCACCCCTCCACTTT.

The V call is TRBV19, the J call TRBJ2-7; TRBD1 is a possible D gene (6 bases). The CDR3 sequence is 14 residues long. Germline CDR1 reads LNHDA; CDR2 reads SQIVND (reference sequence). Trimming shortened V by 0 bases and J by 4 bases, and 10 bases separated the two germline ends. For the CDR3, the DNA is TGTGCCAGTAGTATAGAACCGGACAGTTACGAGCAGTACTTC. Residues: CASSIEPDSYEQYF.

This clonotype was counted at least ten times. The gene calls are TRBV20-1 and TRBJ2-3; D is ambiguous. CDR3 length equals 10 residues. V was cut by 6 bases and J by 6 bases, with 7 bases left in between. Germline CDR1 reads DFQATT; CDR2 reads SNEGSKA (reference sequence). CDR3 coding DNA: TGCAGTGCGCCCCGGGATACGCAGTATTTT. It encodes CSAPRDTQYF.

Ten or more counts support this clonotype. The genes are TRBV27 and TRBJ1-5; D is unclear. The CDR3 runs 15 residues. Germline values: CDR1 MNHEY, CDR2 SMNVEV (reference sequence). The V end was cut by 5 bases, the J end by 3 bases, with 14 bases between. This chain's CDR3 is CASSPFKGANQPQHF. CDR3 coding DNA: TGTGCCAGCAGTCCATTCAAGGGCGCCAATCAGCCCCAGCATTTT.

At least ten counts were recorded for this clonotype. V usage is TRBV3-1 and J usage is TRBJ2-7; weak D call: TRBD1 (5 bases). Germline CDR1 and CDR2: LGHDT and YNNKEL (reference sequence). Trimming pared 1 base from V and 6 bases from J, leaving 16 bases between. The CDR3 is 15 residues long. Here the CDR3 reads CASSQAMDNPSEQYF. The CDR3 DNA reads as TGTGCCAGCAGCCAAGCCATGGACAACCCTTCCGAGCAGTACTTC.

In its sample, this clonotype was seen many times. The chain is built from TRBV3-1 and TRBJ2-5, with 8 bases aligning to TRBD2. Trimming removed 4 bases from V and 3 bases from J; junction bases left unmatched: 4. The CDR3 is made up of 14 amino acids. CDR1 and CDR2 (germline): LGHDT, YNNKEL (reference sequence). CDR3 loop: CASSRRGGEETQYF. The CDR3 bases are TGTGCCAGCAGCCGCCGGGGGGGGGAAGAGACCCAGTACTTC.

As for this clonotype: A much larger clone differs from this one at a single base, so this may be a read error. The rearrangement joins TRBV12-3 or TRBV12-4 to TRBJ1-5; TRBD1 is a possible D gene (5 bases). The V gene lost 3 bases and the J gene lost 1 base, with 13 bases spanning the gap. There are 16 residues in the CDR3. CDR3: CASSFGDRRSNQPQHF. As DNA, the CDR3 is TGTGCCAGCAGTTTTGGGGACCGGCGGAGCAATCAGCCCCAGCATTTT.

This clonotype was counted many times. The V and J genes are TRBV11-2 and TRBJ2-1; 8 nucleotides line up with TRBD1. This CDR3 comprises 19 residues. J was trimmed by 0 bases and V by 0 bases; bases with no gene match: 10. Germline-derived CDR1 and CDR2 are SGHAT and FQNNGV. The CDR3 region is CASSLDLDRGRSSYNEQFF. Here the CDR3 DNA reads TGTGCCAGCAGCTTAGATCTCGACAGGGGACGTTCCTCCTACAATGAGCAGTTCTTC.

This clonotype was observed at least ten times. The gene calls are TRBV30 and TRBJ1-1; 7 positions agree with TRBD1. The trim removed 4 bases at V and 5 bases at J, leaving 10 bases unmatched. There are 14 residues in the CDR3. Germline CDR1 and CDR2: GTSNPN and SVGIG (reference sequence). CDR3 in amino acids: CAWNRGGTWTEAFF. CDR3 bases: TGTGCCTGGAACAGGGGAGGTACTTGGACTGAAGCTTTCTTT.

In this sample, this clonotype turned up a few times. The genes are TRBV10-1 and TRBJ2-2; 7 bases line up with TRBD1. This CDR3 is 16 amino acids long. V trimming: 5 bases; J trimming: 6 bases; junction bases outside the gene matches: 12. Germline V gene data show CDR1 as WNHNN and CDR2 as SYGVQD (reference sequence). CDR3: CASSPGTDDSAGELFF. CDR3 nucleotide sequence: TGCGCCAGCAGTCCTGGGACAGACGATTCGGCCGGGGAGCTGTTTTTT.

There are many counts of this clonotype. The chain carries TRBV7-3 and TRBJ2-5, with D maybe TRBD1 (5 bases). V shed 5 bases and J shed 4 bases, with 14 bases lying between them. Germline CDR1 reads SGHTA; CDR2 reads FQGTGA. The CDR3 is 14 amino acids. The CDR3 sequence is CASSPSGRAETQYF. CDR3 DNA sequence: TGTGCCAGCAGCCCCTCGGGCAGGGCAGAGACCCAGTACTTC. The whole variable domain, filled in from reference TRBV7-3 and TRBJ2-5, reads GAGVSQTPSNKVTEKGKYVELRCDPISGHTALYWYRQSLGQGPEFLIYFQGTGAADDSGLPNDRFFAVRPEGSVSTLKIQRTERGDSAVYLCASSPSGRAETQYFGPGTRLLVL.

This clonotype was seen repeatedly, ten times or more. CDR3 residues: CASSGKDGNQPQHF. The CDR3 DNA reads as TGTGCCAGCAGCGGAAAGGACGGCAATCAGCCCCAGCATTTT. The chain joins TRBV11-2 to TRBJ1-5; no reliable D call. Between the trimmed V and J ends, which lost 5 bases and 2 bases, there was a span of 10 bases. The germline CDR1 and CDR2 sequences are SGHAT and FQNNGV. The CDR3 is 14 amino acids.

This clonotype was observed a handful of times. The chain carries TRBV20-1 and TRBJ1-4, with a possible D match to TRBD1 (5 bases). The CDR3 has 15 residues. Germline CDR1 is DFQATT and CDR2 is SNEGSKA (reference sequence). Trimming left V 3 bases short and J 8 bases short, with 19 bases between. DNA of the CDR3: TGCAGTGCTAGCCCCGCGGCAGGGCTTGGGGAAAAACTGTTTTTT. Amino acids: CSASPAAGLGEKLFF.

This clonotype was detected ten times or more. The chain carries TRBV29-1 and TRBJ1-2; TRBD1 is a possible D gene (5 bases). The V end was cut by 0 bases, the J end by 5 bases, with 10 bases between. The CDR3 has 13 amino acids. Germline CDR1 and CDR2: SQVTM and ANQGSEA. CDR3 nucleotide sequence: TGCAGCGTTGAAGATCGGGGGGGGTATGGCTACACCTTC. It specifies CSVEDRGGYGYTF.

This clonotype showed up many times. CDR3 region: CASSSTGAGELFF. In DNA, the CDR3 is TGTGCCAGCAGCTCGACAGGGGCCGGGGAGCTGTTTTTT. The genes are TRBV7-3 and TRBJ2-2; 8 bases match TRBD1. V shed 4 bases and J 6 bases; nucleotides not matched to a gene: 1. This CDR3 contains 13 residues. In germline, CDR1 is SGHTA, CDR2 FQGTGA. The whole variable domain, filled in from reference TRBV7-3 and TRBJ2-2, reads GAGVSQTPSNKVTEKGKYVELRCDPISGHTALYWYRQSLGQGPEFLIYFQGTGAADDSGLPNDRFFAVRPEGSVSTLKIQRTERGDSAVYLCASSSTGAGELFFGEGSRLTVL.

This clonotype was counted many times. V is TRBV20-1 and J is TRBJ2-3; D is unresolved. Germline lookup yields CDR1 DFQATT and CDR2 SNEGSKA (reference sequence). V lost 3 bases and J lost 10, with 17 bases in between. This CDR3 has 13 amino acids. CDR3 nucleotides: TGCAGTGCTAGCTTGGCACCCGGAAGGGCGCAGTATTTT. It codes for CSASLAPGRAQYF.

This clonotype was observed at least ten times. J is TRBJ2-6 and V is TRBV2, with 8 bases lining up with TRBD2. V lost 8 bases to trimming and J lost 4 bases; unmatched junction nucleotides: 13. Per germline, CDR1 SNHLY and CDR2 FYNNEI. The CDR3 runs 17 residues. The CDR3 region has the DNA TGTGCCAGCTGTAAGCGGGGGCTGGGAGACGGGGCCAACGTCCTGACTTTC. Amino acid sequence: CASCKRGLGDGANVLTF.

In its sample, this clonotype was seen many times. The chain links TRBV11-3 to TRBJ2-5; weak D call: TRBD2 (6 bases). CDR3 length: 14 amino acids. Germline assignment: CDR1 SGHNT and CDR2 YENEEA. V was cut by 5 bases and J by 1 base, with 11 bases left in between. CDR3 sequence reads: CASSIGGGQETQYF. CDR3 sequence (DNA): TGTGCCAGCAGCATCGGGGGAGGCCAAGAGACCCAGTACTTC.